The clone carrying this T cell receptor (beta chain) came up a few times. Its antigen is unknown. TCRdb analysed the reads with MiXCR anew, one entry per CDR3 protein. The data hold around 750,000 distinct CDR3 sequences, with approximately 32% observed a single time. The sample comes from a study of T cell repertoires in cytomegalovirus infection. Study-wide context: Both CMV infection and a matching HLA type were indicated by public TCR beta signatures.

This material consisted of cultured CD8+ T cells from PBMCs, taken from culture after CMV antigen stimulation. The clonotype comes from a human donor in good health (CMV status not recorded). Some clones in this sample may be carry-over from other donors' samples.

As DNA, the CDR3 is TGTGCCAGCAGCTACCAGCCCGGGACAAGTAATGAAAAACTGTTTTTT. This encodes CASSYQPGTSNEKLFF. The chain uses TRBV9 and TRBJ1-4, with D possibly being TRBD1 (6 bases). The CDR3 consists of 16 residues. Germline V CDR1 and CDR2: SGDLS, YYNGEE. V was trimmed by 4 bases and J by 4 bases, leaving 17 bases between them.